The T cell receptor (beta chain) described here comes from a study of CD8+ T cells in alopecia areata. General study results and limits: Besides other cells, scalp samples also yield sequences of resident alphabeta T cells from normal skin.

RNA extraction and reverse transcription yielded cDNA as sequencing template. The data were produced by immunoSEQ multiplex PCR, yet TCRdb's version contains in-frame clones alone and is incomplete. Of more than 200,000 clones listed, less than 80% are singletons. The CDR3 has 14 residues. Trimming removed 2 bases from V and 5 bases from J, with 12 bases in between. Germline V gene data show CDR1 as SEHNR and CDR2 as FQNEAQ (reference sequence). This clone has a handful of counts. The antigen is not known. Lesional scalp punch biopsies and peripheral blood came from alopecia areata patients. Sorted populations comprised CD4+ and CD8+ T cells obtained from PBMCs.

This sample comprised CD4+ T cells sorted from blood, obtained at week 0. The TCR was taken from a human donor with alopecia areata. J is TRBJ2-5 and V is TRBV7-9; unclear D gene. The CDR3 is CASSLIIATETQYF. The CDR3 DNA reads as TGTGCCAGCAGCTTAATTATAGCTACGGAGACCCAGTACTTC.